The source of this T cell receptor beta chain is a study of control samples from healthy donors and cancer patients. The assay was immunoSEQ multiplex PCR, and TCRdb's table has in-frame clones only and misses some. The sample has 210,000 or so clones, roughly nine tenths seen once. V was shortened by 1 base and J by 4 bases, with 12 bases between the two germline ends. CDR1 and CDR2 (germline): KGHDR, SFDVKD. The CDR3 contains 16 residues. The chain is built from TRBV24-1 and TRBJ2-2; possibly TRBD2 for D (6 bases). The TCR comes from a man aged 25-45 years in good health. The sample comprised blood. The CDR3 sequence: CATSDLRGKGTGELFF. The CDR3 DNA sequence: TGTGCCACCAGTGATTTACGGGGGAAAGGCACCGGGGAGCTGTTTTTT.